This T cell receptor beta chain was recorded in a study of CD8 T cells in ankylosing spondylitis. This clonotype was observed many times. What it binds is unknown. This CDR3 region has 14 residues. Germline lookup yields CDR1 LGHDT and CDR2 YNNKEL (reference sequence). Trimming shortened V by 7 bases and J by 7 bases, and 16 bases separated the two germline ends. In making TCR beta libraries, quantitative 5'-RACE with molecular barcodes was used. Via MiXCR, TCRdb re-called the 5' RACE reads, giving one row per CDR3 protein. The data show over 95,000 distinct CDR3 sequences, roughly 8.3% seen once. General study results and limits: Reportedly, significant enrichment of disease-linked clones occurred in matched ankylosing spondylitis synovial fluid.

The specimen sequenced was blood, either unsorted or a sorted T cell fraction (not recorded which). The chain combines TRBV3-1 with TRBJ2-2; D might be TRBD1 or TRBD2, each matching 6 bases. The sequence derives from a male donor with ankylosing spondylitis or in good health (not recorded which). The CDR3 reads CASTNLRGGGELFF. CDR3 bases: TGTGCCAGCACCAATCTCAGGGGAGGCGGGGAGCTGTTTTTT.